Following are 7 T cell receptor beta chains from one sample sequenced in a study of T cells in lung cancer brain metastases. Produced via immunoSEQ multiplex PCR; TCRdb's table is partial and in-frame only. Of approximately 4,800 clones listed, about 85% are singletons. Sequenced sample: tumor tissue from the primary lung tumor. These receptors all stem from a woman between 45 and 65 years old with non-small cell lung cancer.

CDR3 in DNA: TGTGCCAGCATTTCGGGGGTTCAGCCCCAGCATTTT. Its protein product is CASISGVQPQHF. The J gene is TRBJ1-5, the V gene TRBV28; TRBD1 might be the D (5 bases). Germline V lookup: CDR1 MDHEN, CDR2 SYDVKM. There are 12 residues in the CDR3. The ends were cut back, 7 bases at V and 6 bases at J, with 10 bases in the middle.

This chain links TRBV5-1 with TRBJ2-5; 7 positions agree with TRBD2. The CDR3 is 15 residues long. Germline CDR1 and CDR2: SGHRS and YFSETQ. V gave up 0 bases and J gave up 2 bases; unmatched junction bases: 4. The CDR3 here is CASSLGTRVQETQYF. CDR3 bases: TGCGCCAGCAGCTTGGGGACTAGAGTGCAAGAGACCCAGTACTTC.

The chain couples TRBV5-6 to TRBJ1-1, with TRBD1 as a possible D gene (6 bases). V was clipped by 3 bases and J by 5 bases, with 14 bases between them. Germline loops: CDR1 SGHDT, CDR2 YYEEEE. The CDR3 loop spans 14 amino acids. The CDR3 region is CASSWEQGWTEAFF. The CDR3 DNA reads TGTGCCAGCAGCTGGGAACAGGGTTGGACTGAAGCTTTCTTT.

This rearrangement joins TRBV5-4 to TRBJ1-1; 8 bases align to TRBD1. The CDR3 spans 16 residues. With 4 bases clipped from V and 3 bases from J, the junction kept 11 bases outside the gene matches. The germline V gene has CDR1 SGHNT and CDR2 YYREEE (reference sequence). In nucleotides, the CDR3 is TGTGCCAGCAGCCGGACAGGGATGGGGTTTTACACTGAAGCTTTCTTT. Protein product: CASSRTGMGFYTEAFF. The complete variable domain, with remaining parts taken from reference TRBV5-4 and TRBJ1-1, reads ETGVTQSPTHLIKTRGQQVTLRCSSQSGHNTVSWYQQALGQGPQFIFQYYREEENGRGNFPPRFSGLQFPNYSSELNVNALELDDSALYLCASSRTGMGFYTEAFFGQGTRLTVV.

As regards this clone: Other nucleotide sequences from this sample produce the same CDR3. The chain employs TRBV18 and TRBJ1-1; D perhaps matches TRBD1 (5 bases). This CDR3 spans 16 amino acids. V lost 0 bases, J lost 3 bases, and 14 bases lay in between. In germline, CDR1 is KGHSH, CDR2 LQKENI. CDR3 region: CASSPPGPVGYTEAFF. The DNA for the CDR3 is TGTGCCAGCTCACCACCGGGACCGGTCGGGTACACTGAAGCTTTCTTT.

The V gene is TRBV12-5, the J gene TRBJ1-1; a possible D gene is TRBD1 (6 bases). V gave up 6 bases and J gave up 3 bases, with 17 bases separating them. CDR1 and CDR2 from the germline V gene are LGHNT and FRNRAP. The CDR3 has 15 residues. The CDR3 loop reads CASGDHRRGDTEAFF. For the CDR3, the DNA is TGTGCTAGTGGAGATCACCGCAGGGGAGACACTGAAGCTTTCTTT.

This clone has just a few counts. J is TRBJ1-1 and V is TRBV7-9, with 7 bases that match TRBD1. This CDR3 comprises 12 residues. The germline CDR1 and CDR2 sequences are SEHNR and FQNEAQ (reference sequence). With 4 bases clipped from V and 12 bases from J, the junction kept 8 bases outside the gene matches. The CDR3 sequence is CASSSNYRGPFF. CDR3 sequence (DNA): TGTGCCAGCAGCTCCAATTACAGGGGCCCTTTCTTT.